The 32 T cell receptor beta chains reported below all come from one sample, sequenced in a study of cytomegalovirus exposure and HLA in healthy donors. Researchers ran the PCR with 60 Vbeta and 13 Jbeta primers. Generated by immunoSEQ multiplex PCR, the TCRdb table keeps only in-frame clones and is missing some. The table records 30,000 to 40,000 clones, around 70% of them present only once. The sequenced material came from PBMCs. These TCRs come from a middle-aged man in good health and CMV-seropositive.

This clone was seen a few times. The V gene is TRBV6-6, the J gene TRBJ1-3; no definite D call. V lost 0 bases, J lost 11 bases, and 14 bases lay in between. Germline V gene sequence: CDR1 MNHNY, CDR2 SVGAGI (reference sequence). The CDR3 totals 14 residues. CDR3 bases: TGTGCCAGCAGTTACTCGAAGGCCAGGAGGGCCATATATTTT. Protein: CASSYSKARRAIYF.

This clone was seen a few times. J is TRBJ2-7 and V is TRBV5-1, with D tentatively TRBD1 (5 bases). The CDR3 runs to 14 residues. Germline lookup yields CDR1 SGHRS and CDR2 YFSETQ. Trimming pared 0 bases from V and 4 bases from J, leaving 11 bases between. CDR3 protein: CASSLVGRVYEQYF. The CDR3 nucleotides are TGCGCCAGCAGCTTGGTTGGCAGGGTGTACGAGCAGTACTTC. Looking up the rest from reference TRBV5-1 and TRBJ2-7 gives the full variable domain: KAGVTQTPRYLIKTRGQQVTLSCSPISGHRSVSWYQQTPGQGLQFLFEYFSETQRNKGNFPGRFSGRQFSNSRSEMNVSTLELGDSALYLCASSLVGRVYEQYFGPGTRLTVT.

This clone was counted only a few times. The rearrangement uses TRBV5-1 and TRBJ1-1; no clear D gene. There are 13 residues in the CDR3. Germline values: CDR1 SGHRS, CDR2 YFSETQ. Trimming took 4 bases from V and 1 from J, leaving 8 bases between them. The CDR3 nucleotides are TGCGCCAGCAGCGCACAGTCGAACACTGAAGCTTTCTTT. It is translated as CASSAQSNTEAFF.

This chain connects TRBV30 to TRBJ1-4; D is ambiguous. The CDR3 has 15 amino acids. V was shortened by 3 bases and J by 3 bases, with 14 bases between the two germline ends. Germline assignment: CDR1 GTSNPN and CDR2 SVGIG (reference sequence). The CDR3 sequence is CAWRGDRHANEKLFF. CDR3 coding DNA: TGTGCCTGGAGGGGAGACCGCCACGCTAATGAAAAACTGTTTTTT.

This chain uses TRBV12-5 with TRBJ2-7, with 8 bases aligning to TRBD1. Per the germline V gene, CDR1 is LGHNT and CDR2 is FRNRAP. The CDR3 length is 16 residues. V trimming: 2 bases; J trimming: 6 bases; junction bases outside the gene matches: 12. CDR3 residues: CASGLRQGQGSAEQYF. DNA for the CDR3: TGTGCTAGTGGTTTGAGACAAGGACAGGGCTCCGCCGAGCAGTACTTC.

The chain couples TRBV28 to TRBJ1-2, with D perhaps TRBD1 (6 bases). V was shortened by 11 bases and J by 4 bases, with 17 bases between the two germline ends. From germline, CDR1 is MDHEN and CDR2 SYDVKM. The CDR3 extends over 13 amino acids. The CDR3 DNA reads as TGTGCCGTTGGGGGGGGGCTCGGCTATGGCTACACCTTC. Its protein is CAVGGGLGYGYTF.

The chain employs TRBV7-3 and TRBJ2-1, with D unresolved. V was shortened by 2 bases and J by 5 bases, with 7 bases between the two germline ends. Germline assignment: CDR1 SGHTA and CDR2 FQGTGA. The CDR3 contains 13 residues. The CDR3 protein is CASSLGVNNEQFF. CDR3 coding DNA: TGTGCCAGCAGCTTAGGAGTTAACAATGAGCAGTTCTTC.

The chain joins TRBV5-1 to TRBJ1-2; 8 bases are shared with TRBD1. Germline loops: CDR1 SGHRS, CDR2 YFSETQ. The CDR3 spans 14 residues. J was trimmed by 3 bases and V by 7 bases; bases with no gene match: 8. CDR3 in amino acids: CASRLQTGDYGYTF. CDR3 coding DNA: TGCGCCAGCCGTCTGCAGACAGGGGACTATGGCTACACCTTC.

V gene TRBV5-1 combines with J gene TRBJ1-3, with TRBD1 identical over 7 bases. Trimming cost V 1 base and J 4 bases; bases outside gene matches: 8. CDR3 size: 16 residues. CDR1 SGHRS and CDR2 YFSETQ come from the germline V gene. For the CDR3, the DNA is TGCGCCAGCAGCTTGTCCTCGGGACAGTTCGGAAACACCATATATTTT. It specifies CASSLSSGQFGNTIYF.

The DNA for the CDR3 is TGTGCCAGCAGCGCCCCCCTGATGGGAGTCGAGACCCAGTACTTC. Encoded protein: CASSAPLMGVETQYF. V is TRBV9 and J is TRBJ2-5, with D perhaps TRBD2 (5 bases). The germline CDR1 and CDR2 sequences are SGDLS and YYNGEE. The CDR3 loop spans 15 amino acids. Trimming left V 3 bases short and J 5 bases short, with 17 bases between.

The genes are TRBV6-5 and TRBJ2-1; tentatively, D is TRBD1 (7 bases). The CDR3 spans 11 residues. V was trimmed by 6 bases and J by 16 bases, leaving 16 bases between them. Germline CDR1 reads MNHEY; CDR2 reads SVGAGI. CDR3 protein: CASRGGQWFFF. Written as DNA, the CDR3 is TGTGCCAGCAGGGGGGGACAGTGGTTCTTCTTC.

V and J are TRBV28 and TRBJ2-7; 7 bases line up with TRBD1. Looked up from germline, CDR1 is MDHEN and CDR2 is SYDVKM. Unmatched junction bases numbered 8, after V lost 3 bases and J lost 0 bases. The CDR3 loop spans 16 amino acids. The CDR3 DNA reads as TGTGCCAGCAGTTTCGGGACAGATTATAGCTCCTACGAGCAGTACTTC. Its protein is CASSFGTDYSSYEQYF.

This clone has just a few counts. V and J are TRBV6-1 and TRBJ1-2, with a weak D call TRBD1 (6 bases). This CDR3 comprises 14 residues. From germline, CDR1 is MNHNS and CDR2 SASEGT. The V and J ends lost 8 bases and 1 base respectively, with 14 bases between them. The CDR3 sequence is CASLKDRINYGYTF. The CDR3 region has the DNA TGTGCCAGCCTTAAGGACAGAATTAACTATGGCTACACCTTC.

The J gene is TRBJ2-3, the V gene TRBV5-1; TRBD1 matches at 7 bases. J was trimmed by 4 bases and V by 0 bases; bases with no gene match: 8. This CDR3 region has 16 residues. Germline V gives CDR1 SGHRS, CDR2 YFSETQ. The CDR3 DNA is TGCGCCAGCAGCTTGGTGGCAGGGGGAGTCGCAGATACGCAGTATTTT. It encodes CASSLVAGGVADTQYF.

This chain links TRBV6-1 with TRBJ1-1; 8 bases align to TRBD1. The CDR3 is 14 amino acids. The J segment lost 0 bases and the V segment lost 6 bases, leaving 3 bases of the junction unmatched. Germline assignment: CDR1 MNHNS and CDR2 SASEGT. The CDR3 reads CASSRDRLNTEAFF. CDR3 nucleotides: TGTGCCAGCAGCCGGGACAGGCTGAACACTGAAGCTTTCTTT.

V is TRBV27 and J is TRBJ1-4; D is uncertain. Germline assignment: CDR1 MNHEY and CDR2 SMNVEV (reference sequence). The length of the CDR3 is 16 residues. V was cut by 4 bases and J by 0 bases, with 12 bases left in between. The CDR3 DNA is TGTGCCAGCAGTTCTTCCGGGTGGGCAACTAATGAAAAACTGTTTTTT. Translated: CASSSSGWATNEKLFF.

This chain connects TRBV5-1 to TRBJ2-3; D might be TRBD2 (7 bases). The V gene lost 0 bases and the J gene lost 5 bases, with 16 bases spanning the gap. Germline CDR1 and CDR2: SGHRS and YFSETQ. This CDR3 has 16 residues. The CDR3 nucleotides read TGCGCCAGCAGCTTGGTGGGGGGGCCTATGTTAGATACGCAGTATTTT. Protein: CASSLVGGPMLDTQYF. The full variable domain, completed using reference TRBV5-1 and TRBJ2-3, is KAGVTQTPRYLIKTRGQQVTLSCSPISGHRSVSWYQQTPGQGLQFLFEYFSETQRNKGNFPGRFSGRQFSNSRSEMNVSTLELGDSALYLCASSLVGGPMLDTQYFGPGTRLTVL.

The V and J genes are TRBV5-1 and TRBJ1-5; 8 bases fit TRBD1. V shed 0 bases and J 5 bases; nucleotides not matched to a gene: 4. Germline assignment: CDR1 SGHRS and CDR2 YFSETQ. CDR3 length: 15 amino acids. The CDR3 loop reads CASSLDVTGDQPQHF. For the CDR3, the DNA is TGCGCCAGCAGCTTGGACGTGACAGGGGATCAGCCCCAGCATTTT.

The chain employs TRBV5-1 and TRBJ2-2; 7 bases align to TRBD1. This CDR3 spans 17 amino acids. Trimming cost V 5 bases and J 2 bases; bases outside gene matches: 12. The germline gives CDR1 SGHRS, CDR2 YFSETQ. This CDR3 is CASREGTAIGNTGELFF. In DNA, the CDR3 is TGCGCCAGCAGAGAAGGGACAGCAATAGGCAACACCGGGGAGCTGTTTTTT.

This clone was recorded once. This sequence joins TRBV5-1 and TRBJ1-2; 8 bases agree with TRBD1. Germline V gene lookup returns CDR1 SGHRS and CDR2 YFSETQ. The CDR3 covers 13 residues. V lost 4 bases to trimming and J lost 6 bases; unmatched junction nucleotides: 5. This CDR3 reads CASSTDREDGYTF. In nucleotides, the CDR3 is TGCGCCAGCAGCACGGACAGGGAGGATGGCTACACCTTC. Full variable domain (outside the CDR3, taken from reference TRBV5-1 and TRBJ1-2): KAGVTQTPRYLIKTRGQQVTLSCSPISGHRSVSWYQQTPGQGLQFLFEYFSETQRNKGNFPGRFSGRQFSNSRSEMNVSTLELGDSALYLCASSTDREDGYTFGSGTRLTVV.

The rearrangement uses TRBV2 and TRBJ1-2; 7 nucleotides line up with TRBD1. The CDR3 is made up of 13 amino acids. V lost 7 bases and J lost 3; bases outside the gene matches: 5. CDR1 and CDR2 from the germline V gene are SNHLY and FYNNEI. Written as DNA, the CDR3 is TGTGCCAGCATCCTCGACAGGGACTATGGCTACACCTTC. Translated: CASILDRDYGYTF.

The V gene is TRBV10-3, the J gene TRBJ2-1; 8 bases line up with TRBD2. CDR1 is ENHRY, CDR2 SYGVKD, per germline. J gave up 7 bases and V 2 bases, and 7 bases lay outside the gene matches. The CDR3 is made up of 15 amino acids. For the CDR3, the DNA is TGTGCCATCAGTGAGGCCGGGGGGGTAAGAAATGAGCAGTTCTTC. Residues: CAISEAGGVRNEQFF.

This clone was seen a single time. The CDR3 sequence is CASSTQGFSGNTIYF. The CDR3 DNA reads TGTGCCAGTAGCACCCAGGGCTTCTCTGGAAACACCATATATTTT. This chain joins TRBV19 and TRBJ1-3, with D possibly being TRBD1 (5 bases). The CDR3 extends over 15 amino acids. V gave up 6 bases and J gave up 0 bases, with 12 bases separating them. Germline values: CDR1 LNHDA, CDR2 SQIVND (reference sequence). Complete variable domain (other parts from reference TRBV19 and TRBJ1-3): DGGITQSPKYLFRKEGQNVTLSCEQNLNHDAMYWYRQDPGQGLRLIYYSQIVNDFQKGDIAEGYSVSREKKESFPLTVTSAQKNPTAFYLCASSTQGFSGNTIYFGEGSWLTVV.

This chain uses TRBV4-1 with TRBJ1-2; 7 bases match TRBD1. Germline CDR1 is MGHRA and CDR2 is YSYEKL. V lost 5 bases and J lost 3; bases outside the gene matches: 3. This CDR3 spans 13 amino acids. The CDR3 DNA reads TGCGCCAGCAGCGCAGGACAGGACTATGGCTACACCTTC. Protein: CASSAGQDYGYTF.

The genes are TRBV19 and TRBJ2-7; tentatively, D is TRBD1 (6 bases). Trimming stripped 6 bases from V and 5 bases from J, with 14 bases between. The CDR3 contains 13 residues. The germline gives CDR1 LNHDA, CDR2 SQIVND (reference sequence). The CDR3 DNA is TGTGCCAGTAGAAAGGCAGGGGTCAACGAGCAGTACTTC. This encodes CASRKAGVNEQYF.

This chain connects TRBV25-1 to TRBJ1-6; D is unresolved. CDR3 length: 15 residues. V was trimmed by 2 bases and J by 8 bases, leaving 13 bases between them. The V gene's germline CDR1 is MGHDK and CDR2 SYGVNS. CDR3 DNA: TGTGCCAGCAGTGAAGACGGGGTAGGACATTCACCCCTCCACTTT. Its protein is CASSEDGVGHSPLHF.

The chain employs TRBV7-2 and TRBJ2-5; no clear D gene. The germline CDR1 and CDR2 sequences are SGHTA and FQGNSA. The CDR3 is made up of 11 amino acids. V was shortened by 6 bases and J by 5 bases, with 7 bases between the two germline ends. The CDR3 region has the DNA TGTGCCAGCAGTCCTCGGGAGACCCAGTACTTC. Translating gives CASSPRETQYF.

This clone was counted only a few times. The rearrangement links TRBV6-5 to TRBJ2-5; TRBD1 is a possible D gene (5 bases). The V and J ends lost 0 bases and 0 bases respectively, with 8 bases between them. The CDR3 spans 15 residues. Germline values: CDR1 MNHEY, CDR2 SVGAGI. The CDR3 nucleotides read TGTGCCAGCAGTTACTCAGGGGCAGACCAAGAGACCCAGTACTTC. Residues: CASSYSGADQETQYF.

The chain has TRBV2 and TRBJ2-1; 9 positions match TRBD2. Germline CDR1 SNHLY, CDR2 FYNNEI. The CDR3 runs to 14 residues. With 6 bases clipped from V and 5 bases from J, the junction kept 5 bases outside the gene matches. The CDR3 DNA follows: TGTGCCAGCAGCCGCGGCGGGGGGGACAATGAGCAGTTCTTC. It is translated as CASSRGGGDNEQFF.

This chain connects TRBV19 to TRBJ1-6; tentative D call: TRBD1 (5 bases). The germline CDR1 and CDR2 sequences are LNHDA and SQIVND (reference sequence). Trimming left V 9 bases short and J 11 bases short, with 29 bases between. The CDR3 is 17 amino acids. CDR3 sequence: CARPPKSRVASQPPLHF. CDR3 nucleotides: TGTGCCAGACCCCCTAAATCCAGGGTGGCTAGTCAACCACCCCTCCACTTT.

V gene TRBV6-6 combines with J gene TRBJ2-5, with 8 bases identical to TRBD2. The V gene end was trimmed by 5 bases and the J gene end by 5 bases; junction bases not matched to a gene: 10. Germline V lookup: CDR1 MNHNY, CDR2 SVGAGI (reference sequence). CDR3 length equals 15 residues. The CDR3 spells CASSPRGGSGETQYF. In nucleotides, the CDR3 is TGTGCCAGCAGTCCCCGGGGGGGGTCCGGGGAGACCCAGTACTTC.

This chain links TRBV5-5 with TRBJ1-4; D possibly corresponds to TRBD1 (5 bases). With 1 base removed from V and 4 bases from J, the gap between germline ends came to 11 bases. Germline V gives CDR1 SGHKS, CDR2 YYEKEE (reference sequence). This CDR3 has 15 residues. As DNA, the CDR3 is TGTGCCAGCAGCTTGATTGGCAGGGATAATGAAAAACTGTTTTTT. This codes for CASSLIGRDNEKLFF.